Shown below are 30 T cell receptor beta chains from a single sample sequenced in a study of blood T cell repertoires in COVID-19 (TCRdb year 2020). Library generation was performed with the immunoSEQ multiplex PCR assay. TCRdb's version of the immuneACCESS table is confined to in-frame rearrangements and falls short of the full clone set. An unresolved V gene accounts for under half of the shortfall where checked; the remainder is of unknown origin. The sample yields approximately 150,000 clones; about 86% were counted once. Jointly, the top ten make up roughly 3.5% of the sample. Material: peripheral blood. These receptors originate from a man in his 70s with acute or convalescent COVID-19.

The count of this clone is one. The rearrangement joins TRBV6-5 to TRBJ2-7; 8 bases agree with TRBD2. Trimming took 8 bases from V and 4 from J; bases not matched to a gene: 10. Germline assignment: CDR1 MNHEY and CDR2 SVGAGI. The CDR3 totals 14 residues. The CDR3 sequence is CASGPGLGSYEQYF. The CDR3 nucleotides are TGTGCCAGCGGTCCGGGACTAGGGAGTTACGAGCAGTACTTC.

CDR3 in amino acids: CASSSRTAEEDQPQHF. CDR3 bases: TGTGCCAGCAGTTCCCGGACAGCGGAGGAGGATCAGCCCCAGCATTTT. This chain joins TRBV5-8 and TRBJ1-5; D is perhaps TRBD1 (6 bases). In germline, CDR1 is SGHTS, CDR2 YDEGEE. V shed 5 bases and J shed 5 bases, with 20 bases lying between them. The CDR3 is 16 amino acids.

The chain carries TRBV11-2 and TRBJ1-2; 9 bases map to TRBD1. The V gene's germline CDR1 is SGHAT and CDR2 FQNNGV. Trimming took 7 bases from V and 7 from J; bases not matched to a gene: 10. CDR3 length: 14 amino acids. The CDR3 bases are TGTGCCAGCAACCCGGGACAGGGAGGTGGTGGCTACACCTTC. As protein: CASNPGQGGGGYTF.

The J gene is TRBJ2-5, the V gene TRBV30; D not certain. The ends were cut back, 4 bases at V and 2 bases at J, with 8 bases in the middle. The CDR3 loop spans 12 amino acids. Germline lookup yields CDR1 GTSNPN and CDR2 SVGIG (reference sequence). The CDR3 reads CAWNPGQETQYF. CDR3 nucleotides: TGTGCCTGGAACCCAGGTCAAGAGACCCAGTACTTC.

This chain's CDR3 is CASSQVGGHGEQFF. The DNA of the CDR3 is TGCGCCAGCAGCCAAGTGGGTGGGCACGGTGAGCAGTTCTTC. The rearrangement uses TRBV4-3 and TRBJ2-1; D gene unclear. This CDR3 region has 14 residues. V was cut by 1 base and J by 9 bases, with 13 bases left in between. CDR1 and CDR2 (germline): LGHNA, YSLEER.

V gene TRBV4-3 combines with J gene TRBJ2-1, with 7 bases lining up with TRBD2. With V trimmed by 0 bases and J by 2 bases, 4 bases remained unmatched. The germline gives CDR1 LGHNA, CDR2 YSLEER. CDR3 length: 16 residues. The CDR3: CASSQELAATYNEQFF. The CDR3 DNA reads TGCGCCAGCAGCCAAGAGCTAGCGGCCACCTACAATGAGCAGTTCTTC.

J is TRBJ2-5 and V is TRBV7-6; D not certain. This CDR3 is built from 13 residues. V was trimmed by 1 base and J by 5 bases, leaving 8 bases between them. Germline V CDR1 and CDR2: SGHVS, FNYEAQ. The CDR3, as DNA: TGTGCCAGCAGCTTAGTGTTTGAGGAGACCCAGTACTTC. Translated, it gives CASSLVFEETQYF. Drawing the rest from reference TRBV7-6 and TRBJ2-5, the complete variable domain is GAGVSQSPRYKVTKRGQDVALRCDPISGHVSLYWYRQALGQGPEFLTYFNYEAQQDKSGLPNDRFSAERPEGSISTLTIQRTEQRDSAMYRCASSLVFEETQYFGPGTRLLVL.

The chain joins TRBV5-4 to TRBJ2-7; TRBD2 matches at 7 bases. Germline CDR1 and CDR2: SGHNT and YYREEE (reference sequence). V trimming: 9 bases; J trimming: 3 bases; junction bases outside the gene matches: 3. This CDR3 is 11 amino acids long. The CDR3 loop is CATGRNYEQYF. DNA of the CDR3: TGTGCCACCGGGAGGAACTACGAGCAGTACTTC. Full variable domain (remainder filled in from reference TRBV5-4 and TRBJ2-7): ETGVTQSPTHLIKTRGQQVTLRCSSQSGHNTVSWYQQALGQGPQFIFQYYREEENGRGNFPPRFSGLQFPNYSSELNVNALELDDSALYLCATGRNYEQYFGPGTRLTVT.

V usage is TRBV7-3 and J usage is TRBJ2-7; 10 bases are a match to TRBD1. CDR1 and CDR2 from the germline V gene are SGHTA and FQGTGA. V lost 5 bases, J lost 1 base, and 5 bases stayed unmatched. This CDR3 is 15 amino acids long. CDR3 DNA sequence: TGTGCCAGCAGCCAGACAGGGGGCTTATCCTACGAGCAGTACTTC. Its protein product is CASSQTGGLSYEQYF.

This clone was detected once. This chain joins TRBV10-3 and TRBJ1-1; 9 bases match TRBD1. V lost 2 bases to trimming and J lost 1 base; unmatched junction nucleotides: 2. The CDR3 is 15 amino acids. Per germline, CDR1 ENHRY and CDR2 SYGVKD. CDR3 protein: CAISEPGQGNTEAFF. DNA for the CDR3: TGTGCCATCAGTGAGCCGGGACAGGGGAACACTGAAGCTTTCTTT.

The V gene is TRBV19, the J gene TRBJ2-1; D might be TRBD2 (6 bases). Germline CDR1 LNHDA, CDR2 SQIVND (reference sequence). V lost 3 bases and J lost 6, with 15 bases in between. This CDR3 spans 15 amino acids. The CDR3 protein is CASSIRAGSTNEQFF. In DNA form, the CDR3 reads TGTGCCAGTAGTATTCGCGCGGGGAGTACCAATGAGCAGTTCTTC.

This chain uses TRBV4-1 with TRBJ2-7; D possibly corresponds to TRBD2 (7 bases). Trimming stripped 4 bases from V and 5 bases from J, with 15 bases between. This CDR3 is built from 14 residues. CDR1 MGHRA and CDR2 YSYEKL come from the germline V gene. This CDR3 is CASSPRGANHEQYF. The CDR3 coding sequence is TGCGCCAGCAGCCCCCGGGGGGCTAACCACGAGCAGTACTTC.

J is TRBJ2-1 and V is TRBV29-1; 8 bases map to TRBD2. CDR3 length: 14 amino acids. V was clipped by 4 bases and J by 0 bases; unmatched bases: 2. Germline V gives CDR1 SQVTM, CDR2 ANQGSEA. The CDR3 DNA follows: TGCAGCGTTGGAACTAGCGGCTCCTACAATGAGCAGTTCTTC. It codes for CSVGTSGSYNEQFF.

The chain is built from TRBV19 and TRBJ1-2; D not certain. The V gene lost 3 bases and the J gene lost 2 bases, with 13 bases spanning the gap. CDR1 is LNHDA and CDR2 is SQIVND in the germline V gene (reference sequence). The CDR3 loop spans 15 amino acids. CDR3 residues: CASSIGAESNYGYTF. CDR3 in DNA: TGTGCCAGTAGTATCGGAGCAGAATCAAACTATGGCTACACCTTC.

The chain's CDR3 is CASSLPTGGVETQYF. In DNA form, the CDR3 reads TGTGCCAGCAGTCTTCCGACAGGGGGCGTCGAGACCCAGTACTTC. V is TRBV28 and J is TRBJ2-5, with 10 bases identical to TRBD1. V was clipped by 5 bases and J by 5 bases; unmatched bases: 8. CDR1 and CDR2 (germline): MDHEN, SYDVKM. CDR3 length: 15 residues.

This clone has more than one count but fewer than ten. The chain is built from TRBV6-5 and TRBJ2-2, with D tentatively TRBD2 (5 bases). Trimming removed 6 bases from V and 1 base from J, with 9 bases in between. The CDR3 has 14 residues. Germline V gene sequence: CDR1 MNHEY, CDR2 SVGAGI. The CDR3 is CASRARGNTGELFF. DNA of the CDR3: TGTGCCAGCAGGGCCCGGGGGAACACCGGGGAGCTGTTTTTT.

The chain combines TRBV5-1 with TRBJ2-3; 10 nucleotides align to TRBD2. Germline loops: CDR1 SGHRS, CDR2 YFSETQ. This CDR3 has 18 residues. Trimming took 0 bases from V and 4 from J; bases not matched to a gene: 11. The CDR3 sequence: CASSLEPRGAGGPDTQYF. The CDR3 DNA reads as TGCGCCAGCAGCTTGGAGCCTCGGGGAGCGGGAGGGCCAGATACGCAGTATTTT. Variable domain in full (rest from reference TRBV5-1 and TRBJ2-3): KAGVTQTPRYLIKTRGQQVTLSCSPISGHRSVSWYQQTPGQGLQFLFEYFSETQRNKGNFPGRFSGRQFSNSRSEMNVSTLELGDSALYLCASSLEPRGAGGPDTQYFGPGTRLTVL.

The V gene is TRBV6-2 or TRBV6-3, the J gene TRBJ2-3, with 10 bases lining up with TRBD2. The germline V gene encodes CDR1 MNHEY and CDR2 SVGEGT. The length of the CDR3 is 16 residues. V gave up 6 bases and J gave up 1 base; unmatched junction bases: 7. CDR3 protein: CASSPIAGGGTDTQYF. The CDR3 region has the DNA TGTGCCAGCAGCCCTATAGCGGGAGGTGGCACAGATACGCAGTATTTT.

The table lists this clone with a count of one. The chain recombines TRBV6-5 with TRBJ2-7; TRBD2 agrees at 7 bases. Germline CDR1 reads MNHEY; CDR2 reads SVGAGI. Germline trimming cut 2 bases from V and 7 bases from J; bases unmatched to any gene: 11. The CDR3 totals 15 residues. CDR3 bases: TGTGCCAGCAGTTACCAACGGCGGGAGCCGTATGAGCAGTACTTC. It specifies CASSYQRREPYEQYF.

This rearrangement joins TRBV2 to TRBJ1-4; 8 nucleotides match TRBD1. This CDR3 spans 16 amino acids. The germline CDR1 and CDR2 sequences are SNHLY and FYNNEI. After removal of 1 base from V and 5 bases from J, the junction contained 6 bases not matched to a gene. This CDR3 is CASSEGTGGMNEKLFF. The CDR3 DNA sequence: TGTGCCAGCAGTGAAGGAACAGGGGGGATGAATGAAAAACTGTTTTTT.

The chain combines TRBV19 with TRBJ2-1; the match to TRBD2 covers 12 bases. The V and J ends lost 3 bases and 8 bases, in that order; junction bases with no gene match: 2. CDR1 and CDR2 from the germline V gene are LNHDA and SQIVND (reference sequence). This CDR3 contains 14 residues. CDR3: CASSMLAGGYEQFF. Written as DNA, the CDR3 is TGTGCCAGTAGTATGCTAGCGGGAGGGTATGAGCAGTTCTTC.

The chain has TRBV6-5 and TRBJ2-7; the D gene is possibly TRBD1 (5 bases). This CDR3 comprises 13 residues. Looked up from germline, CDR1 is MNHEY and CDR2 is SVGAGI. V was clipped by 11 bases and J by 4 bases, with 18 bases between them. In DNA, the CDR3 is TGTGCCCTCGAGCCGACAGTGAGGTACGAGCAGTACTTC. Its translation: CALEPTVRYEQYF.

The genes are TRBV30 and TRBJ1-3; TRBD1 matches 8 bases. The ends lost 1 base at V and 1 base at J; junction bases unmatched: 9. The CDR3 covers 17 residues. Germline V gene data show CDR1 as GTSNPN and CDR2 as SVGIG (reference sequence). For the CDR3, the DNA is TGTGCCTGGAGTGGGGGGGGCAGGGGGCTGTCTGGAAACACCATATATTTT. Protein product: CAWSGGGRGLSGNTIYF.

J is TRBJ2-1 and V is TRBV6-6; 7 bases line up with TRBD1. Trimming took 5 bases from V and 2 from J; bases not matched to a gene: 3. This CDR3 comprises 14 residues. Germline V CDR1 and CDR2: MNHNY, SVGAGI (reference sequence). The CDR3 sequence: CASSRDSPYNEQFF. The CDR3 DNA reads as TGTGCCAGCAGTCGGGACAGCCCCTACAATGAGCAGTTCTTC.

The chain employs TRBV4-1 and TRBJ2-5; TRBD2 matches 9 bases. J lost 5 bases, V lost 3 bases, and 7 bases had no gene match. The germline CDR1 and CDR2 sequences are MGHRA and YSYEKL. The CDR3 is 15 residues long. The CDR3 sequence: CASSQPVAGGETQYF. CDR3 sequence (DNA): TGCGCCAGCAGCCAGCCAGTGGCGGGGGGGGAGACCCAGTACTTC.

The chain recombines TRBV29-1 with TRBJ1-2, with a possible D match to TRBD1 (6 bases). The CDR3 is 12 residues long. From germline, CDR1 is SQVTM and CDR2 ANQGSEA. Between the trimmed V and J ends, which lost 4 bases and 2 bases, there was a span of 8 bases. CDR3 region: CSVGGLNYGYTF. The CDR3, as DNA: TGCAGCGTTGGGGGGCTCAACTATGGCTACACCTTC.

The chain is built from TRBV11-3 and TRBJ2-3; weak D call: TRBD2 (6 bases). The CDR3 is 14 residues long. Germline CDR1 reads SGHNT; CDR2 reads YENEEA. Trimming pared 5 bases from V and 0 bases from J, leaving 9 bases between. CDR3 residues: CASSVGTSTDTQYF. The CDR3 DNA is TGTGCCAGCAGCGTCGGGACTAGCACAGATACGCAGTATTTT.

The CDR3 coding sequence is TGTGCCAGCAGTTACCGGGACAGCCTTAATGAAAAACTGTTTTTT. This translates into CASSYRDSLNEKLFF. The chain uses TRBV2 and TRBJ1-4; the match to TRBD1 covers 7 bases. Germline-derived CDR1 and CDR2 are SNHLY and FYNNEI. After removal of 5 bases from V and 4 bases from J, the junction contained 7 bases not matched to a gene. The CDR3 runs 15 residues.

CDR3 protein: CASSHPPGLAGEGTDTQYF. CDR3 sequence (DNA): TGTGCCAGCAGCCACCCACCGGGACTAGCGGGAGAGGGCACAGATACGCAGTATTTT. J is TRBJ2-3 and V is TRBV12-1; the table assigns TRBD2, which was not confirmed against the DNA. TRBV12-1 has pseudogene status. The CDR3 length is 19 residues.

This clone was seen a single time. The rearrangement uses TRBV7-9 and TRBJ2-5; possibly TRBD2 for D (5 bases). CDR1 is SEHNR and CDR2 is FQNEAQ in the germline V gene (reference sequence). V was trimmed by 3 bases and J by 2 bases, leaving 13 bases between them. The CDR3 length is 15 residues. Written as DNA, the CDR3 is TGTGCCAGCAGCTTTGTCGGAGCGGTACAAGAGACCCAGTACTTC. Its protein is CASSFVGAVQETQYF.